Following are 27 T cell receptor beta chains from one sample sequenced in a study of T cell responses to AZD1222 COVID-19 vaccine. Assay used: immunoSEQ multiplex PCR; TCRdb lists only in-frame clones, some missing. The data contain tens of thousands of clones, about 90% of them seen just once; the ten biggest clones take up 5.2%. This specimen was peripheral blood, taken on day 0 of MenACWY control vaccination. The source is an adult in good health.

The rearrangement uses TRBV11-2 and TRBJ1-6, with unresolved D. Trimming took off 5 bases at V and 9 bases at J, with 20 bases between the two ends. This CDR3 contains 16 residues. Per germline, CDR1 SGHAT and CDR2 FQNNGV. CDR3 DNA: TGTGCCAGCAGCGGGCAGGTTAGGGCCAAAGCTTCACCCCTCCACTTT. Residues: CASSGQVRAKASPLHF.

The chain uses TRBV19 and TRBJ1-4; D remains unclear. The CDR3 sequence is 13 residues long. Germline CDR1 reads LNHDA; CDR2 reads SQIVND (reference sequence). V lost 6 bases, J lost 8 bases, and 13 bases lay in between. CDR3 nucleotide sequence: TGTGCCAGTAGCTCGGGAGAATTAGAAAAACTGTTTTTT. It translates to CASSSGELEKLFF.

The chain links TRBV4-3 to TRBJ2-4; D is perhaps TRBD1 (6 bases). There are 13 residues in the CDR3. V gave up 1 base and J gave up 9 bases, with 10 bases separating them. The germline V gene has CDR1 LGHNA and CDR2 YSLEER. The CDR3 DNA sequence: TGCGCCAGCAGCCAAGTTAGGGGGAGCATTCAGTACTTC. Translating it yields CASSQVRGSIQYF.

The chain links TRBV21-1 to TRBJ1-2. TRBV21-1 is a known pseudogene. The CDR3 runs to 15 residues. This CDR3 is CASCGWGAEEDGYTF. The CDR3 coding sequence is TGTGCCAGCTGCGGGTGGGGGGCCGAGGAAGATGGCTACACCTTC.

The chain recombines TRBV24-1 with TRBJ1-2, with 8 bases identical to TRBD1. Germline V CDR1 and CDR2: KGHDR, SFDVKD. Losses at the gene ends were 7 bases for V and 6 bases for J; bases not matched to a gene: 6. The length of the CDR3 is 13 residues. CDR3 in DNA: TGTGCCACCAGCCCTCGGGACAGGCATGGCTACACCTTC. It yields the protein CATSPRDRHGYTF.

V usage is TRBV9 and J usage is TRBJ1-3; D may be TRBD1 (5 bases). This CDR3 region has 13 residues. The germline V gene encodes CDR1 SGDLS and CDR2 YYNGEE. Trimming left V 4 bases short and J 7 bases short, with 12 bases between. In nucleotides, the CDR3 is TGTGCCAGCAGCTCCGGGGGGGGGAACACCATATATTTT. It codes for CASSSGGGNTIYF.

The chain employs TRBV27 and TRBJ2-7; D may be TRBD1 (5 bases). This CDR3 contains 15 residues. The V gene lost 0 bases and the J gene lost 2 bases, with 11 bases spanning the gap. Germline V gene sequence: CDR1 MNHEY, CDR2 SMNVEV (reference sequence). The CDR3 bases are TGTGCCAGCAGTTTATCTACCAGGGCAACCTACGAGCAGTACTTC. Its protein product is CASSLSTRATYEQYF.

The chain combines TRBV4-2 with TRBJ2-7; 8 nucleotides align to TRBD2. The CDR3 spans 14 residues. Germline values: CDR1 LGHNA, CDR2 YNFKEQ. V lost 4 bases, J lost 3 bases, and 5 bases stayed unmatched. The CDR3 spells CASSRTGGNYEQYF. The CDR3 DNA reads as TGTGCCAGCAGCCGTACGGGGGGGAACTACGAGCAGTACTTC.

This chain uses TRBV5-8 with TRBJ2-3; D is possibly TRBD2 (5 bases). Trimming shortened V by 6 bases and J by 4 bases, and 21 bases separated the two germline ends. Germline V gene sequence: CDR1 SGHTS, CDR2 YDEGEE. The CDR3 is 16 amino acids. The CDR3 here is CASNTRRRARADTQYF. CDR3 coding DNA: TGTGCCAGCAACACCCGCCGGAGAGCGCGGGCAGATACGCAGTATTTT.

The chain recombines TRBV24-1 with TRBJ2-7; 7 bases map to TRBD1. The CDR3 extends over 13 amino acids. Germline lookup yields CDR1 KGHDR and CDR2 SFDVKD. Trimming cost V 4 bases and J 6 bases; bases outside gene matches: 5. As DNA, the CDR3 is TGTGCCACCAGTGACGCCGGACAGGCCGAGCAGTACTTC. This codes for CATSDAGQAEQYF.

V is TRBV19 and J is TRBJ1-5; weak D call: TRBD1 (5 bases). This CDR3 region has 15 residues. Trimming pared 4 bases from V and 0 bases from J, leaving 10 bases between. CDR1 and CDR2 (germline): LNHDA, SQIVND (reference sequence). CDR3 coding DNA: TGTGCCAGTAGTACTCAGGGAAGTAGCAATCAGCCCCAGCATTTT. Protein sequence: CASSTQGSSNQPQHF.

The chain carries TRBV5-1 and TRBJ1-5; the match to TRBD1 covers 7 bases. CDR3 length equals 14 residues. J lost 2 bases, V lost 1 base, and 0 bases had no gene match. Germline lookup yields CDR1 SGHRS and CDR2 YFSETQ. DNA for the CDR3: TGCGCCAGCAGCTTGACAGGGGGCAATCAGCCCCAGCATTTT. It specifies CASSLTGGNQPQHF.

This chain joins TRBV24-1 and TRBJ1-4; D is unclear. Deletions cut 4 bases from V and 14 bases from J, with 13 bases between. The CDR3 extends over 12 amino acids. Per the germline V gene, CDR1 is KGHDR and CDR2 is SFDVKD. CDR3 DNA: TGTGCCACCAGTGACAATACGAGAACTCTGTTTTTT. Its protein is CATSDNTRTLFF.

CDR3 sequence: CASSLSRANHSPLHF. DNA of the CDR3: TGTGCCAGCAGTCTTAGCAGGGCGAATCATTCACCCCTCCACTTT. The rearrangement links TRBV28 to TRBJ1-6, with a tentative D call TRBD1 (5 bases). The CDR3 totals 15 residues. Germline values: CDR1 MDHEN, CDR2 SYDVKM. V was trimmed by 5 bases and J by 8 bases, leaving 16 bases between them. Complete variable domain (other parts from reference TRBV28 and TRBJ1-6): DVKVTQSSRYLVKRTGEKVFLECVQDMDHENMFWYRQDPGLGLRLIYFSYDVKMKEKGDIPEGYSVSREKKERFSLILESASTNQTSMYLCASSLSRANHSPLHFGNGTRLTVT.

The chain combines TRBV5-5 with TRBJ1-1; tentatively, D is TRBD1 (5 bases). Trimming removed 4 bases at V and 2 bases at J, with 9 bases between. Germline CDR1 reads SGHKS; CDR2 reads YYEKEE (reference sequence). This CDR3 region has 13 residues. The CDR3 DNA reads as TGTGCCAGCAGCAAGGGACCTAACACTGAAGCTTTCTTT. Its protein is CASSKGPNTEAFF.

The rearrangement uses TRBV19 and TRBJ2-2, with D possibly matching TRBD1 (7 bases). Germline V CDR1 and CDR2: LNHDA, SQIVND (reference sequence). With 7 bases removed from V and 0 bases from J, the gap between germline ends came to 21 bases. The CDR3 covers 18 residues. The CDR3 loop is CASTRGQGGFANTGELFF. In DNA, the CDR3 is TGTGCCAGTACCAGGGGCCAGGGGGGTTTCGCGAACACCGGGGAGCTGTTTTTT.

This clone has a single count. V and J are TRBV5-1 and TRBJ2-5, with D unclear. The CDR3 loop spans 15 amino acids. From germline, CDR1 is SGHRS and CDR2 YFSETQ. V shed 4 bases and J shed 4 bases, with 17 bases lying between them. The CDR3, as DNA: TGCGCCAGCAGCCCTACTGTTGGTGGCGGAGAGACCCAGTACTTC. It is translated as CASSPTVGGGETQYF.

This clone was detected only once. This rearrangement joins TRBV28 to TRBJ1-5; D ambiguous. Trimming shortened V by 3 bases and J by 6 bases, and 12 bases separated the two germline ends. This CDR3 is built from 14 residues. Germline V gives CDR1 MDHEN, CDR2 SYDVKM. CDR3 sequence (DNA): TGTGCCAGCAGTTTCCCGGGTGATAGTCAGCCCCAGCATTTT. It encodes CASSFPGDSQPQHF.

The chain has TRBV7-9 and TRBJ2-3; perhaps TRBD1 as D (5 bases). The CDR3 loop spans 12 amino acids. Germline V lookup: CDR1 SEHNR, CDR2 FQNEAQ (reference sequence). V dropped 5 bases and J dropped 5 bases, with 8 bases sitting between them. This chain's CDR3 is CASSPQGDTQYF. For the CDR3, the DNA is TGTGCCAGCAGCCCGCAGGGAGATACGCAGTATTTT. Combining the CDR3 with reference TRBV7-9 and TRBJ2-3 gives the whole variable domain DTGVSQNPRHKITKRGQNVTFRCDPISEHNRLYWYRQTLGQGPEFLTYFQNEAQLEKSRLLSDRFSAERPKGSFSTLEIQRTEQGDSAMYLCASSPQGDTQYFGPGTRLTVL.

The chain couples TRBV19 to TRBJ1-1; D gene ambiguous. Germline values: CDR1 LNHDA, CDR2 SQIVND (reference sequence). The CDR3 has 11 residues. Trimming left V 4 bases short and J 4 bases short, with 4 bases between. The CDR3 sequence: CASSTLTEAFF. DNA of the CDR3: TGTGCCAGTAGTACTCTCACTGAAGCTTTCTTT.

This chain uses TRBV7-8 with TRBJ2-3; a weak D match, TRBD1 (6 bases). V was trimmed by 5 bases and J by 7 bases, leaving 19 bases between them. Germline CDR1 is SGHVS and CDR2 is FQNEAQ. The CDR3 length is 15 residues. The CDR3 protein is CASSPGASLGNTQYF. As DNA, the CDR3 is TGTGCCAGCAGCCCAGGGGCCTCGCTGGGGAATACGCAGTATTTT.

The chain recombines TRBV11-2 with TRBJ1-5; 8 bases line up with TRBD1. The CDR3 extends over 16 amino acids. Per germline, CDR1 SGHAT and CDR2 FQNNGV. The junction had 9 bases not matched to a gene; V was cut back by 5 bases and J by 3 bases. This chain's CDR3 is CASSPDRGPFNQPQHF. The CDR3 DNA reads as TGTGCCAGCAGCCCTGACAGGGGACCCTTCAATCAGCCCCAGCATTTT.

This chain joins TRBV2 and TRBJ1-5; D is unclear. The CDR3 extends over 13 amino acids. V lost 6 bases and J 0 bases, leaving 6 bases between the germline ends. Germline CDR1 and CDR2: SNHLY and FYNNEI. CDR3 DNA: TGTGCCAGCAGGGAAAATAGCAATCAGCCCCAGCATTTT. It codes for CASRENSNQPQHF.

The gene calls are TRBV29-1 and TRBJ1-3; D gene unclear. The V gene's germline CDR1 is SQVTM and CDR2 ANQGSEA. Trimming cost V 2 bases and J 2 bases, with 1 base left between them. The CDR3 is 11 residues long. The CDR3 region has the DNA TGCAGCGTTGAAACTGGAAACACCATATATTTT. It specifies CSVETGNTIYF.

This chain connects TRBV28 to TRBJ1-2; TRBD1 agrees at 9 bases. Germline trimming cut 1 base from V and 6 bases from J; bases unmatched to any gene: 6. This CDR3 comprises 15 residues. Germline V gene data show CDR1 as MDHEN and CDR2 as SYDVKM. CDR3 residues: CASSLLGRQGDGYTF. The DNA for the CDR3 is TGTGCCAGCAGTTTATTGGGGCGACAGGGGGATGGCTACACCTTC.

The V gene is TRBV6-5, the J gene TRBJ2-3; D remains unclear. Trimming left V 10 bases short and J 0 bases short, with 14 bases between. Germline CDR1 is MNHEY and CDR2 is SVGAGI. There are 14 residues in the CDR3. The CDR3 coding sequence is TGTGCCACTAACCGGTTGCCTAGCACAGATACGCAGTATTTT. Translated, it gives CATNRLPSTDTQYF.

This sequence joins TRBV4-1 and TRBJ1-4; D is unresolved. The germline V gene has CDR1 MGHRA and CDR2 YSYEKL. CDR3 size: 15 residues. Trimming took off 1 base at V and 4 bases at J, with 10 bases between the two ends. CDR3: CASSQAGEGNEKLFF. CDR3 nucleotides: TGCGCCAGCAGCCAAGCCGGAGAGGGTAATGAAAAACTGTTTTTT.